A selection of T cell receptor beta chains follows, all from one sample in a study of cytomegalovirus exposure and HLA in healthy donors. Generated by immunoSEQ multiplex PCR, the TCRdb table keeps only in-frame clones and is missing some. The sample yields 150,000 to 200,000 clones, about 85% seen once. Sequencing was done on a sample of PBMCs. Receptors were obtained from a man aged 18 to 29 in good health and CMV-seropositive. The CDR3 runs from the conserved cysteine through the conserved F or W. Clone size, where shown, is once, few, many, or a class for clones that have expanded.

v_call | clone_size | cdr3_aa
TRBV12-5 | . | CASGHHSGQLNTGELFF
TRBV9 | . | CASSTEGGSYEQYF
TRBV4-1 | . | CASSQEGLVRETQYF
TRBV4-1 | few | CASSQPLGTGEAFF
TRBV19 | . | CASSSLVDSSYEQYF
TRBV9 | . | CASSVVEGLSGNTIYF
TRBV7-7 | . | CASSAQRGAGEQFF
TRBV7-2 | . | CASSLALQRQFF
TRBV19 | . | CASSPREETEAFF
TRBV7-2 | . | CASSLDGRWHGNEKLFF
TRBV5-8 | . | CASSSSTGGEKLFF
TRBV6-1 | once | CASNVLAGGPNEQFF
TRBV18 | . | CASSPPGQGNYGYTF
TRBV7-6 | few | CASSLAWVAGGNEQFF
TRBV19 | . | CASTPGDRENYGYTF
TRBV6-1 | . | CASSEPDRGTAFF
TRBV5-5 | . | CASSRSPGQGEQYF
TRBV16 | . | CASSQSRQGYEQYF
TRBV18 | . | CASSPEEETQYF
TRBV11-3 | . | CASSWDRDKIYEQYF
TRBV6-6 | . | CASSSDSYSNQPQHF
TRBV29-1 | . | CSAGGTSGGNSYNEQFF
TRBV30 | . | CAWTAGPGDTQYF
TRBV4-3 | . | CASSQELPYEQYF
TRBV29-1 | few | CSVEVPRSDRIVEKLFF
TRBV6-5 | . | CASSPTSGGAGELFF
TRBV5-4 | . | CASSFSSGGNTGELFF
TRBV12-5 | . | CASGLGQAHEQYF
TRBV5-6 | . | CASSPYRERYGYTF
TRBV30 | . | CAGGRFGNTIYF
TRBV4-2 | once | CASSQGEGGYEQYF
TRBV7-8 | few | CASSLSGDGANGLTF
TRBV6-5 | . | CASRASGVLTQYF
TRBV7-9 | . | CASRHTPGQGVGSPLHF
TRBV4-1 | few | CASSQDIQGGLYGYTF
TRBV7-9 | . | CASSSNLLIRRGSNYGYTF
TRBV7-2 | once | CASSTDLGTGGNQPQHF
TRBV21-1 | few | CASSKTCGTVQNYGYTF
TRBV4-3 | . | CASSHDRGSEQYF
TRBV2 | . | CASSVSGTGVWDTQYF
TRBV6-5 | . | CASSWTGNYGYTF
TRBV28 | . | CASSRQTYNSPLHF
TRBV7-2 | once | CASSLSAAGGAFF